These 22 T cell receptor beta chains originate from one sample sequenced in a study of OX40 agonist ivuxolimab in advanced cancers. Sequencing was performed with immunoSEQ multiplex PCR; in TCRdb, only in-frame clones are kept and a portion is missing. The data hold just over 90,000 clones, with under 95% observed a single time. This specimen was CD4+ or CD8+ T cells sorted from blood, taken in a trial of the OX40 agonist ivuxolimab. Receptors were obtained from an adult with an advanced solid tumor such as melanoma, head and neck, liver or kidney cancer.

V usage is TRBV15 and J usage is TRBJ2-1, with D possibly being TRBD2 (6 bases). Trimming left V 4 bases short and J 4 bases short, with 23 bases between. CDR3 length: 18 amino acids. Germline CDR1 reads LNHNV; CDR2 reads YYDKDF (reference sequence). The chain's CDR3 is CATSTSDPLKLGYNEQFF. CDR3 sequence (DNA): TGTGCCACCAGCACTAGCGATCCTTTAAAATTGGGATACAATGAGCAGTTCTTC.

This chain links TRBV9 with TRBJ1-2, with 8 bases fitting TRBD1. CDR1 SGDLS and CDR2 YYNGEE come from the germline V gene. The V segment lost 4 bases and the J segment 4 bases; nucleotides outside the gene matches: 9. The CDR3 has 15 residues. The CDR3 DNA follows: TGTGCCAGCAGCCCGCACAGGGGGTTTGGCTATGGCTACACCTTC. This codes for CASSPHRGFGYGYTF. Filled out from reference TRBV9 and TRBJ1-2, the complete variable domain reads DSGVTQTPKHLITATGQRVTLRCSPRSGDLSVYWYQQSLDQGLQFLIQYYNGEERAKGNILERFSAQQFPDLHSELNLSSLELGDSALYFCASSPHRGFGYGYTFGSGTRLTVV.

The gene calls are TRBV9 and TRBJ2-5; the match to TRBD1 covers 8 bases. The length of the CDR3 is 15 residues. The germline CDR1 and CDR2 sequences are SGDLS and YYNGEE. The V and J ends lost 4 bases and 5 bases, in that order; junction bases with no gene match: 10. In DNA, the CDR3 is TGTGCCAGCAGCCCCCAGGACAGGGTTCGTGAGACCCAGTACTTC. This encodes CASSPQDRVRETQYF.

This chain links TRBV29-1 with TRBJ2-3; tentatively, D is TRBD2 (5 bases). The CDR3 consists of 16 residues. Trimming pared 5 bases from V and 2 bases from J, leaving 20 bases between. Germline lookup yields CDR1 SQVTM and CDR2 ANQGSEA. The CDR3 DNA is TGCAGCGTTATCATCCCTAGTGAGAGGGACACAGATACGCAGTATTTT. Encoded protein: CSVIIPSERDTDTQYF.

The chain joins TRBV4-3 to TRBJ2-5; D may be TRBD2 (5 bases). V lost 0 bases and J 5 bases, leaving 16 bases between the germline ends. This CDR3 contains 16 residues. Germline assignment: CDR1 LGHNA and CDR2 YSLEER. CDR3 sequence: CASSQDLYRGRETQYF. The CDR3 bases are TGCGCCAGCAGCCAAGATTTGTACCGGGGTAGGGAGACCCAGTACTTC.

The gene calls are TRBV30 and TRBJ2-7; the match to TRBD2 covers 8 bases. This CDR3 has 14 residues. V was clipped by 3 bases and J by 6 bases; unmatched bases: 10. CDR1 and CDR2 from the germline V gene are GTSNPN and SVGIG (reference sequence). The CDR3 coding sequence is TGTGCCTGGAGAGGTCCGGGGGGGCATGGCGAGCAGTACTTC. Protein product: CAWRGPGGHGEQYF.

The chain is built from TRBV30 and TRBJ2-7, with 9 bases lining up with TRBD1. V was pared by 8 bases and J by 2 bases, with 10 bases of the junction left unmatched. Germline CDR1 GTSNPN, CDR2 SVGIG (reference sequence). This CDR3 region has 14 residues. CDR3 loop: CAGEGTGGPYEQYF. Written as DNA, the CDR3 is TGTGCCGGCGAGGGAACAGGGGGCCCCTACGAGCAGTACTTC.

The genes are TRBV6-1 and TRBJ1-2; D is perhaps TRBD1 (5 bases). Trimming pared 1 base from V and 8 bases from J, leaving 11 bases between. CDR1 MNHNS and CDR2 SASEGT come from the germline V gene. The CDR3 runs to 13 residues. CDR3 sequence reads: CASSEEGVRGYTF. The CDR3 nucleotides are TGTGCCAGCAGTGAAGAAGGGGTGCGGGGCTACACCTTC.

The V and J genes are TRBV4-1 and TRBJ2-3; maybe TRBD2 (6 bases). This CDR3 has 15 amino acids. Trimming shortened V by 1 base and J by 4 bases, and 12 bases separated the two germline ends. Germline lookup yields CDR1 MGHRA and CDR2 YSYEKL. The DNA for the CDR3 is TGCGCCAGCAGCCAAGGGGGAGGAGGGTCAGATACGCAGTATTTT. Residues: CASSQGGGGSDTQYF.

This chain connects TRBV27 to TRBJ2-2, with D perhaps assigned TRBD1 or TRBD2 (5 bases each). Germline lookup yields CDR1 MNHEY and CDR2 SMNVEV (reference sequence). V was shortened by 4 bases and J by 5 bases, with 11 bases between the two germline ends. CDR3 length equals 14 residues. CDR3 amino acids: CASSSRGGTGELFF. Here the CDR3 DNA reads TGTGCCAGCAGTTCAAGGGGCGGGACCGGGGAGCTGTTTTTT.

In its sample, this clone was seen once. V and J are TRBV12-5 and TRBJ2-7, with D perhaps TRBD1 or TRBD2 (6 bases each). The V gene's germline CDR1 is LGHNT and CDR2 FRNRAP. V lost 11 bases to trimming and J lost 3 bases, with 17 bases between them. The CDR3 runs 13 residues. In DNA form, the CDR3 reads TGTGCTGCTACAACAGGGACTTACTACGAGCAGTACTTC. It translates to CAATTGTYYEQYF.

The chain recombines TRBV7-6 with TRBJ2-2; TRBD1 aligns across 9 bases. The CDR3 is made up of 14 amino acids. J gave up 7 bases and V 3 bases, and 3 bases lay outside the gene matches. CDR1 is SGHVS, CDR2 FNYEAQ, per germline. The CDR3 is CASSFGQGYGELFF. The CDR3 nucleotides read TGTGCCAGCAGCTTTGGACAGGGGTACGGGGAGCTGTTTTTT.

This chain connects TRBV6-5 to TRBJ1-3; unclear D gene. Deletions cut 5 bases from V and 6 bases from J, with 11 bases between. The CDR3 covers 13 residues. Looked up from germline, CDR1 is MNHEY and CDR2 is SVGAGI. The CDR3 DNA is TGTGCCAGCAGTGAGGACCTCCTAAACACCATATATTTT. Translated: CASSEDLLNTIYF.

The DNA for the CDR3 is TGTGCCAGCAGCTTAGCGAACAGGGGAAGCCGTTACGAGCAGTACTTC. Its protein product is CASSLANRGSRYEQYF. The V and J genes are TRBV7-9 and TRBJ2-7, with 7 positions matching TRBD1. The V and J ends lost 0 bases and 4 bases, in that order; junction bases with no gene match: 9. The germline gives CDR1 SEHNR, CDR2 FQNEAQ (reference sequence). The CDR3 totals 16 residues.

In this sample, this clone turned up once. The chain recombines TRBV2 with TRBJ2-3; 9 nucleotides agree with TRBD1. Trimming removed 0 bases from V and 4 bases from J; junction bases left unmatched: 2. The germline CDR1 and CDR2 sequences are SNHLY and FYNNEI. This CDR3 has 15 residues. The CDR3 is CASSEARTGADTQYF. In nucleotides, the CDR3 is TGTGCCAGCAGTGAAGCCCGGACAGGGGCAGATACGCAGTATTTT.

The V and J genes are TRBV9 and TRBJ1-1; weak D call: TRBD1 (5 bases). V lost 5 bases and J 8 bases, leaving 16 bases between the germline ends. The germline gives CDR1 SGDLS, CDR2 YYNGEE. The CDR3 contains 13 residues. CDR3 protein: CASRPHRDSEAFF. CDR3 coding DNA: TGTGCCAGCAGACCCCACCGGGACTCCGAAGCTTTCTTT.

This sequence joins TRBV28 and TRBJ1-2; 8 bases are a match to TRBD1. This CDR3 has 15 residues. V gave up 2 bases and J gave up 1 base; unmatched junction bases: 3. Germline V CDR1 and CDR2: MDHEN, SYDVKM. The CDR3 region has the DNA TGTGCCAGCAGTTTAGCGACAGGGGTTAACTATGGCTACACCTTC. It specifies CASSLATGVNYGYTF.

This clone appeared once. The rearrangement links TRBV7-9 to TRBJ2-1; D is unclear. V dropped 1 base and J dropped 5 bases, with 6 bases sitting between them. The germline CDR1 and CDR2 sequences are SEHNR and FQNEAQ (reference sequence). This CDR3 has 13 residues. The CDR3 sequence: CASSLGGHNEQFF. For the CDR3, the DNA is TGTGCCAGCAGCTTAGGAGGCCACAATGAGCAGTTCTTC. The entire variable domain, with the rest obtained from reference TRBV7-9 and TRBJ2-1, is as follows: DTGVSQNPRHKITKRGQNVTFRCDPISEHNRLYWYRQTLGQGPEFLTYFQNEAQLEKSRLLSDRFSAERPKGSFSTLEIQRTEQGDSAMYLCASSLGGHNEQFFGPGTRLTVL.

The CDR3 is CATSRGSAQRGGEQYF. CDR3 sequence (DNA): TGTGCCACCAGCAGAGGCAGCGCCCAGAGAGGGGGTGAGCAGTACTTC. The genes are TRBV15 and TRBJ2-7; the D gene is possibly TRBD1 (6 bases). CDR3 length: 16 amino acids. Germline CDR1 and CDR2: LNHNV and YYDKDF (reference sequence). Trimming cost V 1 base and J 7 bases, with 20 bases left between them.

The chain joins TRBV5-6 to TRBJ1-6; no definite D call. Germline V gene sequence: CDR1 SGHDT, CDR2 YYEEEE. V lost 3 bases and J lost 8, with 6 bases in between. This CDR3 is built from 12 residues. CDR3 loop: CASSSSYSPLHF. CDR3 DNA: TGTGCCAGCAGCTCCTCCTATTCACCCCTCCACTTT.

V is TRBV13 and J is TRBJ1-2, with a weak D call TRBD1 (5 bases). Trimming pared 0 bases from V and 8 bases from J, leaving 25 bases between. The CDR3 has 18 residues. Germline V gives CDR1 PRHDT, CDR2 FYEKMQ (reference sequence). CDR3 residues: CASSLGLGLKNSGLGYTF. The DNA of the CDR3 is TGTGCCAGCAGCTTAGGCCTCGGCCTAAAAAACTCGGGGCTGGGCTACACCTTC.

The gene calls are TRBV7-6 and TRBJ1-4; 9 positions match TRBD1. CDR1 is SGHVS, CDR2 FNYEAQ, per germline. This CDR3 comprises 17 residues. The trim removed 5 bases at V and 0 bases at J, leaving 7 bases unmatched. This CDR3 reads CASSLTTGGATNEKLFF. The CDR3 nucleotides are TGTGCCAGCAGCCTAACGACAGGGGGAGCAACTAATGAAAAACTGTTTTTT.